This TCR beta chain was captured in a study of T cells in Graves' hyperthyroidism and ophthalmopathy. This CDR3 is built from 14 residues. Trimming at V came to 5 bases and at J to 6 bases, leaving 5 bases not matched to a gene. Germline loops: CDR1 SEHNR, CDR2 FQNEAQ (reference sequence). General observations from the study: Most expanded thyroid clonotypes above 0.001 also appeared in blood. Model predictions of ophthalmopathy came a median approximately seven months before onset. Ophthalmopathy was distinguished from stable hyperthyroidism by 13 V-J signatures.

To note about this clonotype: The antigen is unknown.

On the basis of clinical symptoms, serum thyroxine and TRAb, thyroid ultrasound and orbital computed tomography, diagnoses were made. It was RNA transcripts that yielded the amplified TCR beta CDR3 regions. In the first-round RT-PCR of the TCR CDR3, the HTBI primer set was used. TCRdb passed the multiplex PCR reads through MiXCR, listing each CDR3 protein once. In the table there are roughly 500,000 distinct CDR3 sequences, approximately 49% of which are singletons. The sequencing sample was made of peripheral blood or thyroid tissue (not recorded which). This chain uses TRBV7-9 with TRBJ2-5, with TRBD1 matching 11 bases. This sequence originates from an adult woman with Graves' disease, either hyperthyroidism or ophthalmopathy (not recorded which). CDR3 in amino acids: CASSLGQGAKTQYF. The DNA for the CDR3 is TGTGCCAGCAGCCTCGGACAGGGGGCGAAGACCCAGTACTTC.